A single sample is the source of the 5 T cell receptor beta chains below, sequenced in a study of breast tumors, draining lymph nodes, adjacent tissues. Axillary draining lymph nodes of breast cancer patients supplied the node samples. TCRdb redid the calling of the multiplex PCR reads with MiXCR, one entry per CDR3 protein. The sample has about 180,000 distinct CDR3 sequences, 30% to 35% seen once. The source material was axillary lymph node tissue. The receptor source for this set is a female donor with breast cancer. Some clones in this sample may be carry-over from other donors' samples.

This clonotype was detected many times. V and J are TRBV6-1 and TRBJ2-5, with no clear D. Germline values: CDR1 MNHNS, CDR2 SASEGT. The CDR3 contains 12 residues. V shed 8 bases and J shed 0 bases, with 7 bases lying between them. The CDR3 region is CASLLYQETQYF. The DNA of the CDR3 is TGTGCCAGCCTACTTTACCAAGAGACCCAGTACTTC.

Remarks on this clonotype: A much larger clone is a single base away; this may be a read error. No conserved phenylalanine or tryptophan ends this CDR3, so it is likely a read error. The CDR3 nucleotides read TGTGCCAGCAGCTTGGGCCTAAAAGAGACCCAGTACCTC. Encoded protein: CASSLGLKETQYL. This chain links TRBV7-2 with TRBJ2-5; D is undetermined. The germline V gene encodes CDR1 SGHTA and CDR2 FQGNSA. The CDR3 sequence is 13 residues long. Trimming cost V 3 bases and J 3 bases, with 8 bases left between them.

The J gene is TRBJ1-2, the V gene TRBV6-6; a possible D gene is TRBD1 (6 bases). The CDR3 contains 15 residues. V lost 6 bases and J lost 4, with 18 bases in between. Per the germline V gene, CDR1 is MNHNY and CDR2 is SVGAGI (reference sequence). The CDR3 DNA follows: TGTGCCAGCAGGCGCACACAGGGATTTAGCTATGGCTACACCTTC. Protein: CASRRTQGFSYGYTF.

The V and J genes are TRBV4-2 and TRBJ2-7; possible D gene TRBD1, 5 bases. Germline CDR1 is LGHNA and CDR2 is YNFKEQ. The CDR3 is 14 amino acids. V lost 2 bases to trimming and J lost 3 bases, with 11 bases between them. Here the CDR3 reads CASSQPGQGYEQYF. DNA for the CDR3: TGTGCCAGCAGCCAACCAGGCCAGGGCTACGAGCAGTACTTC.

This clonotype was detected ten times or more. This chain connects TRBV5-8 to TRBJ2-7, with 12 bases fitting TRBD1. CDR1 SGHTS and CDR2 YDEGEE come from the germline V gene. The CDR3 runs to 15 residues. V lost 0 bases to trimming and J lost 6 bases; unmatched junction nucleotides: 4. The CDR3, as DNA: TGTGCCAGCAGCTTGGAGGGACAGGGGGCAGGCGAGCAGTACTTC. This encodes CASSLEGQGAGEQYF.